Each of the 21 T cell receptor beta chains below was sequenced from the same sample in a study of PD-1 blockade in mismatch repair-deficient tumors. The method was immunoSEQ multiplex PCR; TCRdb's version includes in-frame clones alone and lacks a portion of them. The sample has about 79,000 clones; about 82% are singletons. The sample in question was peripheral blood, obtained 44 weeks after starting pembrolizumab. All receptors come from an adult with mismatch repair-deficient cancer.

V gene TRBV29-1 combines with J gene TRBJ1-2; 8 bases are a match to TRBD1. In germline, CDR1 is SQVTM, CDR2 ANQGSEA. V lost 6 bases to trimming and J lost 4 bases; unmatched junction nucleotides: 4. The CDR3 extends over 12 amino acids. CDR3 bases: TGCAGCGTGGACAGGGCAAGCTATGGCTACACCTTC. Translation gives CSVDRASYGYTF.

The genes are TRBV12-2 and TRBJ2-2; TRBD2, the D gene given by the table, was not confirmed from the DNA. TRBV12-2 is termed a pseudogene. The CDR3 has 21 amino acids. CDR3 DNA sequence: TGTGCAAGTCGCTTAGTGCGGGGGGCCCCCCGGACGGAGAAGAACACCGGGGAGCTGTTTTTT. This codes for CASRLVRGAPRTEKNTGELFF.

V usage is TRBV6-5 and J usage is TRBJ1-5; TRBD1 matches at 9 bases. The CDR3 is made up of 15 amino acids. CDR1 and CDR2 (germline): MNHEY, SVGAGI. Losses at the gene ends were 5 bases for V and 2 bases for J; bases not matched to a gene: 4. The CDR3: CASSHRGLGNQPQHF. CDR3 sequence (DNA): TGTGCCAGCAGTCACAGGGGGCTTGGCAATCAGCCCCAGCATTTT.

The chain recombines TRBV10-3 with TRBJ1-1, with D possibly TRBD1 on 6 matching bases. The CDR3 spans 17 residues. Germline CDR1 ENHRY, CDR2 SYGVKD. The ends were cut back, 0 bases at V and 3 bases at J, with 17 bases in the middle. CDR3 in DNA: TGTGCCATCAGTGAGTCGGGGGGGGCCTCGGTGGACACTGAAGCTTTCTTT. Its translation: CAISESGGASVDTEAFF.

This clone was seen more than once but under ten times. The chain couples TRBV19 to TRBJ2-1, with TRBD2 identical over 8 bases. The ends lost 3 bases at V and 7 bases at J; junction bases unmatched: 8. This CDR3 spans 15 amino acids. The germline V gene has CDR1 LNHDA and CDR2 SQIVND (reference sequence). The CDR3 DNA reads TGTGCCAGTAGTATCCCTTCGGGGGGGATTAATGAGCAGTTCTTC. Residues: CASSIPSGGINEQFF.

The chain couples TRBV19 to TRBJ2-7; the match to TRBD1 covers 9 bases. J lost 3 bases, V lost 6 bases, and 3 bases had no gene match. Germline loops: CDR1 LNHDA, CDR2 SQIVND (reference sequence). CDR3 length: 13 amino acids. CDR3: CASSRDRDYEQYF. CDR3 in DNA: TGTGCCAGTAGCCGGGACAGGGACTACGAGCAGTACTTC. Using reference TRBV19 and TRBJ2-7 for the parts outside the CDR3, the full variable domain is DGGITQSPKYLFRKEGQNVTLSCEQNLNHDAMYWYRQDPGQGLRLIYYSQIVNDFQKGDIAEGYSVSREKKESFPLTVTSAQKNPTAFYLCASSRDRDYEQYFGPGTRLTVT.

This chain links TRBV27 with TRBJ1-1; D may be TRBD1 (5 bases). Germline loops: CDR1 MNHEY, CDR2 SMNVEV (reference sequence). The CDR3 is 13 amino acids. The germline V and J ends were trimmed by 7 bases and 6 bases, with 15 bases remaining between them. Here the CDR3 reads CASTLYQGSEAFF. Written as DNA, the CDR3 is TGTGCCAGCACCCTCTATCAGGGATCTGAAGCTTTCTTT.

The J gene is TRBJ2-4, the V gene TRBV5-4, with 9 bases lining up with TRBD2. The CDR3 spans 16 residues. Germline assignment: CDR1 SGHNT and CDR2 YYREEE (reference sequence). V dropped 4 bases and J dropped 1; count of bases not matched to a gene: 6. DNA of the CDR3: TGTGCCAGCAGCACGACTAGCGGAGGGGCCAAAAACATTCAGTACTTC. It is translated as CASSTTSGGAKNIQYF.

V usage is TRBV19 and J usage is TRBJ1-4; D remains unclear. The germline gives CDR1 LNHDA, CDR2 SQIVND (reference sequence). CDR3 size: 14 residues. Deletions cut 1 base from V and 0 bases from J, with 3 bases between. The CDR3 reads CASSIVATNEKLFF. The CDR3 nucleotides read TGTGCCAGTAGTATAGTTGCAACTAATGAAAAACTGTTTTTT.

The chain links TRBV11-3 to TRBJ2-3, with D unclear. CDR3 length: 13 amino acids. Germline loops: CDR1 SGHNT, CDR2 YENEEA. V was cut by 6 bases and J by 2 bases, with 9 bases left in between. The CDR3 here is CASSLDPTDTQYF. The CDR3, as DNA: TGTGCCAGCAGTTTGGACCCCACAGATACGCAGTATTTT.

The chain uses TRBV29-1 and TRBJ1-1, with unresolved D. Germline lookup yields CDR1 SQVTM and CDR2 ANQGSEA. The CDR3 is made up of 12 amino acids. The germline V and J ends were trimmed by 1 base and 10 bases, with 13 bases remaining between them. The CDR3 loop is CSVEGQAGGAFF. Here the CDR3 DNA reads TGCAGCGTTGAAGGGCAGGCTGGAGGAGCTTTCTTT.

The chain uses TRBV6-5 and TRBJ1-5; possible D gene TRBD1, 5 bases. V was shortened by 6 bases and J by 1 base, with 10 bases between the two germline ends. Per the germline V gene, CDR1 is MNHEY and CDR2 is SVGAGI. This CDR3 is built from 14 residues. The CDR3 DNA is TGTGCCAGCAGGGCAGGGTCGAGCAATCAGCCCCAGCATTTT. Its protein product is CASRAGSSNQPQHF.

This clone was seen a few times. The rearrangement joins TRBV29-1 to TRBJ1-2; D not certain. The germline V gene encodes CDR1 SQVTM and CDR2 ANQGSEA. Trimming cost V 0 bases and J 8 bases, with 4 bases left between them. The CDR3 runs 10 residues. In DNA form, the CDR3 reads TGCAGCGTTGAAGAAGGCGGCTACACCTTC. It is translated as CSVEEGGYTF.

This clone has just one count. CDR3 residues: CASSNPGLALNEQFF. The DNA of the CDR3 is TGCGCCAGCAGCAATCCGGGACTAGCGCTAAATGAGCAGTTCTTC. The gene calls are TRBV5-1 and TRBJ2-1, with TRBD2 matching over 10 bases. With 4 bases clipped from V and 7 bases from J, the junction kept 8 bases outside the gene matches. Germline V gives CDR1 SGHRS, CDR2 YFSETQ. This CDR3 has 15 amino acids. Using reference TRBV5-1 and TRBJ2-1 for the parts outside the CDR3, the full variable domain is KAGVTQTPRYLIKTRGQQVTLSCSPISGHRSVSWYQQTPGQGLQFLFEYFSETQRNKGNFPGRFSGRQFSNSRSEMNVSTLELGDSALYLCASSNPGLALNEQFFGPGTRLTVL.

This clone was detected only a few times. V and J are TRBV30 and TRBJ1-5, with a possible D match to TRBD1 (6 bases). Germline assignment: CDR1 GTSNPN and CDR2 SVGIG (reference sequence). The CDR3 consists of 13 residues. V was clipped by 1 base and J by 6 bases, with 10 bases between them. The CDR3 loop is CAWSATGSQPQHF. CDR3 nucleotides: TGTGCCTGGAGTGCCACAGGGTCTCAGCCCCAGCATTTT.

The chain is built from TRBV28 and TRBJ2-1, with 8 bases identical to TRBD2. Germline V gene sequence: CDR1 MDHEN, CDR2 SYDVKM. The CDR3 extends over 14 amino acids. V shed 6 bases and J 4 bases; nucleotides not matched to a gene: 5. CDR3: CASSRGGDYNEQFF. Here the CDR3 DNA reads TGTGCCAGCAGCCGGGGGGGGGATTACAATGAGCAGTTCTTC.

V and J are TRBV2 and TRBJ2-5; D assignment may be TRBD1 or TRBD2 (5 bases each). CDR3 length: 15 amino acids. Trimming pared 0 bases from V and 0 bases from J, leaving 8 bases between. Germline V lookup: CDR1 SNHLY, CDR2 FYNNEI. The DNA for the CDR3 is TGTGCCAGCAGTGAAGCTGGGACGAACCAAGAGACCCAGTACTTC. This encodes CASSEAGTNQETQYF.

The rearrangement links TRBV4-1 to TRBJ1-1; a weak D match, TRBD1 (6 bases). Germline values: CDR1 MGHRA, CDR2 YSYEKL. This CDR3 comprises 14 residues. The ends were cut back, 2 bases at V and 5 bases at J, with 12 bases in the middle. Here the CDR3 reads CASSQKQGGTEAFF. CDR3 DNA sequence: TGCGCCAGCAGCCAAAAACAGGGCGGAACTGAAGCTTTCTTT.

Comments on this clone: One end of the junction is discordant with germline, which a read error may explain. This chain links TRBV7-7 with TRBJ2-3; a weak D match, TRBD2 (6 bases). The CDR3 spans 15 residues. Germline lookup yields CDR1 SSHAT and CDR2 FNYEAQ (reference sequence). CDR3 amino acids: CASSLAVGSTDTQYF. In DNA form, the CDR3 reads TGTGCTAGCAGCTTAGCGGTGGGAAGCACAGATACGCAGTATTTT.

The rearrangement links TRBV7-2 to TRBJ2-7, with 7 bases aligning to TRBD2. The CDR3 totals 14 residues. Germline lookup yields CDR1 SGHTA and CDR2 FQGNSA. Trimming at V came to 5 bases and at J to 3 bases, leaving 7 bases not matched to a gene. The CDR3 DNA sequence: TGTGCCAGCAGCGTGGCGGGAGCGGTCTACGAGCAGTACTTC. This gives the protein CASSVAGAVYEQYF. Full variable domain (missing parts from reference TRBV7-2 and TRBJ2-7): GAGVSQSPSNKVTEKGKDVELRCDPISGHTALYWYRQSLGQGLEFLIYFQGNSAPDKSGLPSDRFSAERTGGSVSTLTIQRTQQEDSAVYLCASSVAGAVYEQYFGPGTRLTVT.

The genes are TRBV7-9 and TRBJ2-5; 9 nucleotides match TRBD2. Germline CDR1 and CDR2: SEHNR and FQNEAQ (reference sequence). The CDR3 contains 16 residues. With 1 base clipped from V and 4 bases from J, the junction kept 7 bases outside the gene matches. DNA of the CDR3: TGTGCCAGCAGCTTAGATTTGACAGCGGGGGGAGAGACCCAGTACTTC. Translation: CASSLDLTAGGETQYF.